This T cell receptor (beta chain) was sequenced during a study of CXCR4 blockade with PD-1 therapy in pancreatic cancer. Study-wide findings and caveats: Intratumoral clonality (mean approximately 0.15) exceeded healthy blood (roughly 0.05) but did not track survival. Antigen-specificity overlap of convergent dominant clones remained unconfirmed. More frequent amino acid clones had more nucleotide rearrangements, suggesting convergent selection.

Repertoires were generated with immunoSEQ multiplex PCR, while TCRdb's copy carries only in-frame clones and drops some. The data contain some 730 clones, about 30% of them singletons. The length of the CDR3 is 15 residues. Trimming cost V 5 bases and J 1 base, with 12 bases left between them. The V gene's germline CDR1 is SGHNT and CDR2 YENEEA. With regard to this clone: Its antigen is unidentified.

No neoadjuvant therapy was given before resection to the patients supplying these archived tumor blocks. This TCR came from a human donor with pancreatic ductal adenocarcinoma. The sample comprised tumor tissue. The V and J genes are TRBV11-3 and TRBJ2-1; a possible D gene is TRBD1 (6 bases). CDR3 residues: CASSGTRGSYNEQFF. Here the CDR3 DNA reads TGTGCCAGCAGCGGGACACGGGGTTCCTACAATGAGCAGTTCTTC.